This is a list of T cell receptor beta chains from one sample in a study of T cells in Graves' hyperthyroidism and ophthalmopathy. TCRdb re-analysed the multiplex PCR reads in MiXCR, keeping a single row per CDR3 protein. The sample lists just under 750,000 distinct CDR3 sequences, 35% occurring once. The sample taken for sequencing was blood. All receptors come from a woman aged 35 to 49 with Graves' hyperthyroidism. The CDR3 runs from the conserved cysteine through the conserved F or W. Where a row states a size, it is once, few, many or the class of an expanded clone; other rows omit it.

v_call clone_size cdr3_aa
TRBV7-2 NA CASSTGTDLAFF
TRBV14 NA CASSLGQGVSYEQYF
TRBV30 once CASGRLGLNAEAFF
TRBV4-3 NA CASSQDGGEGEVYGYTF
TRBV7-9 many CASSGGTSEETQYF
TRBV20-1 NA CSADLLAGKETQYF
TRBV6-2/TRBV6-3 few CASSYSGARPYEQYF
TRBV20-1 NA CSAYGEGRYNEQFF
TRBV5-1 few CASTDRDRGQDNEKLFF
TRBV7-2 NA CASSQGGQGGAFF
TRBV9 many CASSSQHYGYTF
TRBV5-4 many CASSLTQGGSPLHF
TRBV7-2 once CASSLDVTQYF
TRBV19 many CASSNTGGVGYGYTF
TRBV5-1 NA CASSFLTGTGAEAFF
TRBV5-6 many CASSLVPRSGETQYF
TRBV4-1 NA CASSQGLALPYEQYF
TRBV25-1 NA CASSAGKYGGGTEAFF
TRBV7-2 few CASSPNRGLSYEQYF
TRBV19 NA CASRRPGQGIHGYTF
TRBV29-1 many CSVLPTTSTGELFF
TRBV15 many CATGRGLENTGELFF
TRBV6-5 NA CATRDAGRSGYTF
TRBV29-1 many CSVTGQDYGYTF
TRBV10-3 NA CAVDERDSGANVLTF
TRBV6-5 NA CASSYSRRLETQYF
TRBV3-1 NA CASSQEWRAGATEAFF
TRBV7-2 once CASSLREGDGYEQYF
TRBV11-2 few CASSVDRFTEAFF
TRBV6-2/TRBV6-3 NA CASSYDDRGSQPQHF
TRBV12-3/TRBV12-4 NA CASSIPGTSGSRETQYF
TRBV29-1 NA CSVEAGTGELFF
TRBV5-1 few CASREDSNNEKLFF
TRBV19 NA CASSARDRVKQPQHF
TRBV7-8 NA CASSLVQGGSYEQYF
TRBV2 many CASSYTVYEQYF
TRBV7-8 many CASSLAFAQPQHF
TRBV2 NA CASSEGPAEETQYF
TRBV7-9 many CASSSYSGNTIYF
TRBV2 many CASGGVGMGVAFF
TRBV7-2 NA CASSLGTSGRAEETQYF
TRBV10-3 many CAISRRAGELFF
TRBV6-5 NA CASSYAEHEAFF
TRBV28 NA CASSSGRFYGYTF
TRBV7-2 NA CASSYRGQAAGTIYF
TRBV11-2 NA CASSLMGLTEKLFF
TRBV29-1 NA CSVENAEFLGNQPQHF
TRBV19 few CAGRKANTEAFF
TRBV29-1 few CSVGDGPGNTIYF
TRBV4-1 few CASSQEGQGSASYEQYF
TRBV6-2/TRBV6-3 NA CASSYSLQGAGTGELFF
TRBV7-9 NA CASSQNLGRMNTEAFF